This section outlines one TCR beta chain sequence together with its context. This clonotype is considered medium-sized (0.01 to 0.1%). What this receptor recognizes is not known. One base away there is no much larger clone; base qualities are not given. The TCR template was genomic DNA extracted from bulk tumor tissue, and roughly 600 ng of gDNA was amplified for each sample. During surgery, several biopsies were collected from each primary tumor and placed as far from one another as possible within the tumor mass. The study cohort was described as untreated, and the patients were newly diagnosed NSCLC cases having curative surgery. The samples came from more than 14 patients with newly diagnosed non-small cell lung cancer who were having surgery intended to be curative. Two independent pathologists examined the resected tumor masses. Only high-quality DNA and RNA samples were carried forward to sequencing.

This record comes from a study of immune heterogeneity within non-small cell lung tumors (dated by TCRdb to 2017 to 2018). In terms of the full investigation: Histology comprised a handful of squamous cell carcinomas, more than 8 non-squamous carcinomas and 1 tumor not otherwise specified. To examine intratumoral immune heterogeneity, the study used whole-exome sequencing, RNA-seq and TCR beta repertoire sequencing on multiple spatially distinct regions of each NSCLC tumor. Neoantigen binding to each patient's HLA alleles was predicted with netMHCpan-3.0 for mutant peptides of 8 to 11 amino acids. TCR repertoires were analyzed from 60 or so tumor loci of around 15 patients, while transcriptome data covered only 40 to 50 loci from roughly eleven patients.

The germline V gene sets CDR1 to MNHEY and CDR2 to SVGAGI. The V and J ends are trimmed by 2 bases and 3 bases, leaving 13 bases between them. The CDR3 starts with the cysteine, ends with the phenylalanine, and has 15 residues. The only DNA kept is the CDR3, 45 bases in frame from the first base. The TCR beta CDR3 region was amplified with a multiplex PCR system whose first round of approximately 11 cycles used 32 V-gene forward primers and 13 J-gene reverse primers. The first PCR round used a QIAGEN Multiplex PCR Kit, and the primer sequences were filed in Chinese patent CN105087789A. Illumina universal primers were added in a second PCR round performed with the Phusion High-Fidelity PCR Kit. Sequencing of the TCR libraries was done on the Illumina HiSeq X Ten platform in paired-end mode with a 151 bp read length. Per the original workflow: Cutadapt was used to discard reads without multiplex PCR primers, PEAR merged the read pairs, and MiXCR with default settings called the CDR3 regions. Shannon entropy measured repertoire diversity, while clonality was calculated as one minus the Shannon entropy divided by the ln of the count of productive unique sequences. Dominant or high-frequency T-cell clones were defined as clonotypes at frequencies of at least 0.5%. The raw public data were reprocessed by TCRdb itself: fastp quality trimming at Q25, MiXCR clonotype calling, in-frame beta chains only. All rows with the same CDR3 protein become a single entry with the most common DNA and genes. For this entry, the V and J calls and clone size follow TCRdb and not the study's own pipeline. The sample has over 8,000 distinct CDR3 sequences on record, 17% of them singletons. About 4% of the sample lies in the top ten.

The paper as a whole reports these results and caveats: A statistically significant but moderate positive correlation (R roughly 0.3) was observed between local T-cell repertoire clonality and local tumor mutational burden. Identical dominant CDR3B clonotypes recurred across loci within a patient, yet different tumor locations also harbored unique high-frequency clones. High-frequency TCR beta clonotypes were largely distinct between individual patients.

The chain is made from TRBV6-5 and TRBJ1-2, with a tentative D gene TRBD1 over 5 matching bases. The sequencing input was lung tumor tissue. The sequence derives from a man in his forties with non-small cell lung cancer. In nucleotides, the sequence is TGTGCCAGCAGTTACAAACCAGGGTCTTACTATGGCTACACCTTC. The encoded protein is CASSYKPGSYYGYTF.